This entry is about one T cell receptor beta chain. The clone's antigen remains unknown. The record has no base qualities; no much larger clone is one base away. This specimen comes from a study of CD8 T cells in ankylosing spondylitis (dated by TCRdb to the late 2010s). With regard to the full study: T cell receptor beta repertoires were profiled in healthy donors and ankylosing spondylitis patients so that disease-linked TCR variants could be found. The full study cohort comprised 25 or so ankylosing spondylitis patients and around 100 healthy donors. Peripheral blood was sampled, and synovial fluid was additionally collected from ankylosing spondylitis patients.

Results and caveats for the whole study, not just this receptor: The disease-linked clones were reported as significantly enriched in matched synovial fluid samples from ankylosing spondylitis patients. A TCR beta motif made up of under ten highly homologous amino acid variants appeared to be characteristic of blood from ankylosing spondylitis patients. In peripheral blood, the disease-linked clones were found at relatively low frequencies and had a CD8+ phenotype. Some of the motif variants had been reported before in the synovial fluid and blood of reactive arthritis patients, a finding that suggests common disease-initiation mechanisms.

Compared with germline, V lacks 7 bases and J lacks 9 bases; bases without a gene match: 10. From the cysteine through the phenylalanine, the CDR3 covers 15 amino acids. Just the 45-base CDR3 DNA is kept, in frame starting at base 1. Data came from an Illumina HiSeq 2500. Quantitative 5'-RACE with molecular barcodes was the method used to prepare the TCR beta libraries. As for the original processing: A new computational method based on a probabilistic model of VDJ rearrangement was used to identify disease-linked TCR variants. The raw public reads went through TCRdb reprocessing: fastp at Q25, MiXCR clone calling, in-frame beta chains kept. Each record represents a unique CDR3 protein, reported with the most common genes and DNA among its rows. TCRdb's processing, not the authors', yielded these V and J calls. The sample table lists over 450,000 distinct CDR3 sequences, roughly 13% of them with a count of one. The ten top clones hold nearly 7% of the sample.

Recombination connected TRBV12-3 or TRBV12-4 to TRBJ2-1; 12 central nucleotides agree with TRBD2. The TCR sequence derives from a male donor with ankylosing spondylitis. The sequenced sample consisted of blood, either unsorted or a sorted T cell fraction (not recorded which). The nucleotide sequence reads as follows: TGTGCCAGCAAGAGGACTAGCGGGATTTTAAGTGAGCAGTTCTTC. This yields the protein CASKRTSGILSEQFF.